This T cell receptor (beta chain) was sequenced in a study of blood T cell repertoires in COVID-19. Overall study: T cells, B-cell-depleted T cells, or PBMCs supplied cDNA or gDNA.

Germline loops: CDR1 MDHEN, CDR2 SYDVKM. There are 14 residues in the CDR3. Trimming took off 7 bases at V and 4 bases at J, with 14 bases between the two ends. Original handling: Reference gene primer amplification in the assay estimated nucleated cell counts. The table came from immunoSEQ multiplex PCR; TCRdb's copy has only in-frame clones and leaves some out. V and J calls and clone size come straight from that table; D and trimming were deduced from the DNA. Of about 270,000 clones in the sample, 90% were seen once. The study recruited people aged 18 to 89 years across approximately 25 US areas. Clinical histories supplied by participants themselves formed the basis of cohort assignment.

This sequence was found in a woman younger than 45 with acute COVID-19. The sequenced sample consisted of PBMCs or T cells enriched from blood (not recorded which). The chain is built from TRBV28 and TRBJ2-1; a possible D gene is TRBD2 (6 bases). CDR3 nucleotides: TGTGCCAGCACCCTACCGGGACTTTACAATGAGCAGTTCTTC. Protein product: CASTLPGLYNEQFF.